This passage covers 20 T cell receptor beta chains from one sample sequenced in a study of neurological immune-mediated disorders (dated by TCRdb to about 2019). The library relied on 5' RACE. TCRdb lists the instrument as Illumina HiSeq 2500. In TCRdb, the public reads were trimmed at Q25 with fastp and aligned with MiXCR, with productive beta chains retained. Rows matching on CDR3 protein sequence are summarized as one entry with the most common DNA and genes. Across this sample there are 35,000 to 50,000 distinct CDR3 sequences, with 2% to 3% seen only once. Of the sample, roughly 2.3% is held by the ten largest clones. Sequenced sample: PBMCs. The origin of the receptors is a man aged 45-65 years with multiple sclerosis.

This clonotype was counted at least ten times. The chain employs TRBV2 and TRBJ2-7; D might be TRBD1 or TRBD2, each matching 5 bases. The CDR3 loop spans 17 amino acids. Between the trimmed V and J ends, which lost 3 bases and 1 base, there was a span of 19 bases. CDR1 is SNHLY, CDR2 FYNNEI, per germline. CDR3: CASSDPTRPGRSYEQYF. The CDR3 bases are TGTGCCAGCAGTGATCCTACACGTCCGGGACGGTCCTACGAGCAGTACTTC.

This clonotype was found many times. This chain uses TRBV5-6 with TRBJ2-6, with D perhaps given as TRBD1 or TRBD2 (5 bases each). Germline values: CDR1 SGHDT, CDR2 YYEEEE. The CDR3 has 15 amino acids. The V and J ends lost 2 bases and 2 bases respectively, with 8 bases between them. CDR3 in DNA: TGTGCCAGCAGCTTAAGGGGAGCTGGGGCCAACGTCCTGACTTTC. This translates into CASSLRGAGANVLTF. Drawing the rest from reference TRBV5-6 and TRBJ2-6, the complete variable domain is DAGVTQSPTHLIKTRGQQVTLRCSPKSGHDTVSWYQQALGQGPQFIFQYYEEEERQRGNFPDRFSGHQFPNYSSELNVNALLLGDSALYLCASSLRGAGANVLTFGAGSRLTVL.

This clonotype occurred many times. The chain links TRBV12-3 or TRBV12-4 to TRBJ2-7; tentative D call: TRBD1 (5 bases). Trimming removed 5 bases from V and 3 bases from J, with 14 bases in between. The CDR3 is 14 residues long. This CDR3 is CASSPPGLVYEQYF. CDR3 nucleotides: TGTGCCAGCAGTCCCCCAGGGTTGGTCTACGAGCAGTACTTC.

This clonotype has at least ten counts. This chain links TRBV29-1 with TRBJ1-1; TRBD1 aligns across 10 bases. The CDR3 consists of 16 residues. Germline CDR1 SQVTM, CDR2 ANQGSEA. J lost 4 bases, V lost 2 bases, and 10 bases had no gene match. This CDR3 reads CSVESYRTGGVTEAFF. For the CDR3, the DNA is TGCAGCGTTGAAAGCTACCGGACAGGGGGGGTCACTGAAGCTTTCTTT.

In its sample, this clonotype was seen many times. V gene TRBV3-1 combines with J gene TRBJ2-2; 12 positions match TRBD2. Germline V gene data show CDR1 as LGHDT and CDR2 as YNNKEL (reference sequence). The CDR3 is made up of 18 amino acids. V shed 3 bases and J 1 base; nucleotides not matched to a gene: 6. CDR3 sequence: CASSHRLAGAMNTGELFF. The CDR3 coding sequence is TGTGCCAGCAGCCATAGACTAGCGGGGGCCATGAACACCGGGGAGCTGTTTTTT.

This clonotype was counted many times. The rearrangement uses TRBV29-1 and TRBJ2-7; possibly TRBD1 for D (5 bases). This CDR3 has 15 amino acids. CDR1 is SQVTM, CDR2 ANQGSEA, per germline. Trimming stripped 0 bases from V and 4 bases from J, with 16 bases between. This CDR3 reads CSVEETPVGRYEQYF. The CDR3 DNA sequence: TGCAGCGTTGAAGAGACGCCAGTGGGGCGTTACGAGCAGTACTTC.

As concerns this clonotype: It may be a read error: a sequence one base away is much more abundant. V gene TRBV3-1 combines with J gene TRBJ1-1, with 7 bases lining up with TRBD1. V trimming: 1 base; J trimming: 5 bases; junction bases outside the gene matches: 4. This CDR3 comprises 14 residues. Per germline, CDR1 LGHDT and CDR2 YNNKEL (reference sequence). The CDR3 nucleotides read TGTGCCAGCAGCCAAGCGAAGGGGGCTACTGAAGCTTTCTTT. This encodes CASSQAKGATEAFF. The full variable domain, with the rest looked up from reference TRBV3-1 and TRBJ1-1, is DTAVSQTPKYLVTQMGNDKSIKCEQNLGHDTMYWYKQDSKKFLKIMFSYNNKELIINETVPNRFSPKSPDKAHLNLHINSLELGDSAVYFCASSQAKGATEAFFGQGTRLTVV.

The sample holds many counts of this clonotype. CDR3 amino acids: CASSIGGGPPDTQYF. The CDR3 coding sequence is TGTGCCAGCAGCATTGGGGGAGGACCGCCAGATACGCAGTATTTT. The rearrangement joins TRBV14 to TRBJ2-3, with D maybe TRBD2 (6 bases). V lost 5 bases and J lost 4, with 16 bases in between. In germline, CDR1 is SGHDN, CDR2 FVKESK. The CDR3 sequence is 15 residues long.

The chain employs TRBV13 and TRBJ2-7, with D possibly TRBD2 on 5 matching bases. V was clipped by 0 bases and J by 3 bases, with 9 bases between them. Germline CDR1 and CDR2: PRHDT and FYEKMQ (reference sequence). The CDR3 is made up of 14 amino acids. CDR3 bases: TGTGCCAGCAGCTTAGGCGGGGTTAACTACGAGCAGTACTTC. Its translation is CASSLGGVNYEQYF.

This clonotype occurred many times. CDR3 protein: CASSYGHGDTSYEQYF. CDR3 nucleotide sequence: TGTGCCAGCAGTTACGGCCACGGGGACACATCCTACGAGCAGTACTTC. The chain is built from TRBV6-5 and TRBJ2-7; TRBD1 might be the D (6 bases). Germline V gene lookup returns CDR1 MNHEY and CDR2 SVGAGI. There are 16 residues in the CDR3. Deletions cut 2 bases from V and 1 base from J, with 15 bases between.

This clonotype was seen repeatedly, ten times or more. V usage is TRBV29-1 and J usage is TRBJ2-7; no reliable D call. V gave up 4 bases and J gave up 0 bases, with 7 bases separating them. The germline CDR1 and CDR2 sequences are SQVTM and ANQGSEA. This CDR3 is built from 12 residues. Here the CDR3 reads CSVVVSSYEQYF. In DNA, the CDR3 is TGCAGCGTTGTGGTCAGCTCCTACGAGCAGTACTTC.

This clonotype has a count of ten or more. The chain employs TRBV7-6 and TRBJ1-2; 7 nucleotides agree with TRBD1. The CDR3 sequence is 15 residues long. The J segment lost 5 bases and the V segment lost 4 bases, leaving 10 bases of the junction unmatched. The germline V gene encodes CDR1 SGHVS and CDR2 FNYEAQ. In DNA, the CDR3 is TGTGCCAGCAGCTCTCAGGGGGGAAGGGGATATGGCTACACCTTC. It encodes CASSSQGGRGYGYTF.

This clonotype was observed many times. The chain joins TRBV4-2 to TRBJ2-7; 9 bases are shared with TRBD2. Germline CDR1 is LGHNA and CDR2 is YNFKEQ. CDR3 length: 20 amino acids. With 0 bases clipped from V and 3 bases from J, the junction kept 18 bases outside the gene matches. CDR3 sequence reads: CASSQELVGSGGPLSYEQYF. In DNA, the CDR3 is TGTGCCAGCAGCCAAGAGCTGGTTGGGAGCGGGGGGCCCCTGAGCTACGAGCAGTACTTC.

In this sample, this clonotype turned up many times. This chain connects TRBV9 to TRBJ2-2; D is ambiguous. The CDR3 covers 13 residues. Germline-derived CDR1 and CDR2 are SGDLS and YYNGEE. V lost 4 bases and J 1 base, leaving 5 bases between the germline ends. The chain's CDR3 is CASSLQNTGELFF. In DNA form, the CDR3 reads TGTGCCAGCAGCCTGCAGAACACCGGGGAGCTGTTTTTT.

This clonotype showed up many times. The genes are TRBV9 and TRBJ2-1; weak D call: TRBD1 (5 bases). The CDR3 has 15 amino acids. The germline V gene has CDR1 SGDLS and CDR2 YYNGEE. The V and J ends lost 2 bases and 0 bases respectively, with 9 bases between them. The CDR3 is CASSVGQPSYNEQFF. The CDR3 DNA is TGTGCCAGCAGCGTGGGGCAGCCCTCCTACAATGAGCAGTTCTTC.

There are many counts of this clonotype. The chain couples TRBV14 to TRBJ2-7, with D unclear. Germline assignment: CDR1 SGHDN and CDR2 FVKESK. The CDR3 sequence is 15 residues long. V was pared by 4 bases and J by 2 bases, with 15 bases between. CDR3 in DNA: TGTGCCAGCAGCCCCCTTCGGACCGGACCCTACGAGCAGTACTTC. Its translation: CASSPLRTGPYEQYF.

This clonotype was observed many times. The gene calls are TRBV20-1 and TRBJ1-2; D unclear. Deletions cut 1 base from V and 8 bases from J, with 14 bases between. CDR1 is DFQATT and CDR2 is SNEGSKA in the germline V gene (reference sequence). This CDR3 is built from 13 residues. The CDR3 region is CSARVGPTGGYTF. The CDR3, as DNA: TGCAGTGCTAGAGTGGGTCCCACGGGAGGCTACACCTTC.

This clonotype was seen repeatedly, ten times or more. The CDR3 sequence: CASSLSGGVKNIQYF. The CDR3 nucleotides are TGTGCCAGCAGTTTATCGGGTGGGGTCAAAAACATTCAGTACTTC. The chain recombines TRBV12-3 or TRBV12-4 with TRBJ2-4; D is unclear. This CDR3 contains 15 residues. V dropped 2 bases and J dropped 3 bases, with 11 bases sitting between them.

Ten or more counts support this clonotype. The gene calls are TRBV29-1 and TRBJ1-1, with 9 nucleotides matching TRBD1. Germline V gives CDR1 SQVTM, CDR2 ANQGSEA. V gave up 1 base and J gave up 5 bases; unmatched junction bases: 11. The CDR3 spans 16 residues. The chain's CDR3 is CSVEGGLQGAVTEAFF. The CDR3 DNA sequence: TGCAGCGTTGAAGGAGGATTACAGGGGGCTGTTACTGAAGCTTTCTTT.

The sample holds many counts of this clonotype. CDR3 nucleotides: TGCGCCAGCAGCTTTTCTGCCGGCGAGACTGAAGCTTTCTTT. Translating it yields CASSFSAGETEAFF. This chain connects TRBV5-1 to TRBJ1-1, with D hard to call. The V and J ends lost 2 bases and 5 bases respectively, with 13 bases between them. The germline CDR1 and CDR2 sequences are SGHRS and YFSETQ. The CDR3 covers 14 residues.